This T cell receptor (beta chain) was found in a study of blood T cell repertoires in COVID-19. The CDR3 is 14 amino acids. Per the germline V gene, CDR1 is MGHRA and CDR2 is YSYEKL. The V and J ends lost 3 bases and 5 bases respectively, with 14 bases between them. The assay was immunoSEQ multiplex PCR, and TCRdb's table has in-frame clones only and misses some. The sample holds 220,000 or so clones, 82% seen once. The sequence came from a woman of 80 years or more with COVID-19, enrolled during active disease. The J gene is TRBJ2-7, the V gene TRBV4-1; TRBD1 is a possible D gene (6 bases). Sequenced material: peripheral blood. CDR3 sequence (DNA): TGCGCCAGCAGCCAGTCCCCAGGGGCCCACGAGCAGTACTTC. Residues: CASSQSPGAHEQYF.